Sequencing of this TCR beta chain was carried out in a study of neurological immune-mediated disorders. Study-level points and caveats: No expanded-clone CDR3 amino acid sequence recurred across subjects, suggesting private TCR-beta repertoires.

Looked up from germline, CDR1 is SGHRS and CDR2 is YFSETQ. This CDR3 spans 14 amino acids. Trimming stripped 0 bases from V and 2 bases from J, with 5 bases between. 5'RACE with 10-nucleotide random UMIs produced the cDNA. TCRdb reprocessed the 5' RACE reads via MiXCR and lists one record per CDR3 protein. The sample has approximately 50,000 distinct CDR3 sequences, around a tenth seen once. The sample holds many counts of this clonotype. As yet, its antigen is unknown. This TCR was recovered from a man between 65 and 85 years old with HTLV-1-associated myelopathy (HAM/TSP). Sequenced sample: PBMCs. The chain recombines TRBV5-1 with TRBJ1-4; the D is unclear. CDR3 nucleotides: TGCGCCAGCAGCTTGGACGGTACTAATGAAAAACTGTTTTTT. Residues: CASSLDGTNEKLFF.